The sample holds one count of the clone carrying this T cell receptor beta chain. What it binds is not known. J gave up 6 bases and V 4 bases, and 6 bases lay outside the gene matches. Germline V gene sequence: CDR1 LGHNA, CDR2 YSLEER. The CDR3 loop spans 14 amino acids. For the second PCR, which ran for about 6 to 11 cycles, a sample-barcoded 5' primer and a J-beta primer mix were used. TCRdb processed the 5' RACE reads anew with MiXCR; each CDR3 protein has one entry. The sample comprises some 920,000 distinct CDR3 sequences, just over 50% of which are singletons, and 20% to 25% rests with the top ten. This entry comes from a study of blood T cells in healthy people across ages. Findings and caveats of the study: The study found more naive CD4+ cells and higher diversity in long-lived than aged donors.

Sequencing used blood. The V call is TRBV4-3, the J call TRBJ2-3; 8 positions match TRBD2. The sequence was obtained from a woman aged 60-75 years in good health. CDR3 amino acids: CASSLGLVLDTQYF. The CDR3 DNA sequence: TGCGCCAGCAGCCTGGGACTAGTATTGGATACGCAGTATTTT.